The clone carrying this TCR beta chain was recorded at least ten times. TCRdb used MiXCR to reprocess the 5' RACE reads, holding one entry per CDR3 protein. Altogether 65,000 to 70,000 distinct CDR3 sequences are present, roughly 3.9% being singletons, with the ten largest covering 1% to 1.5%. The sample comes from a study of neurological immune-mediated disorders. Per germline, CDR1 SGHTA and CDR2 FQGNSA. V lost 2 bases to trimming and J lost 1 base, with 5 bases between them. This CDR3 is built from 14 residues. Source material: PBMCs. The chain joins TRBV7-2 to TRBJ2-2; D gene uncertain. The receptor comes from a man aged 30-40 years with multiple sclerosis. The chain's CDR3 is CASSLSGNTGELFF. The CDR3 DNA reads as TGTGCCAGCAGCTTATCGGGGAACACCGGGGAGCTGTTTTTT.